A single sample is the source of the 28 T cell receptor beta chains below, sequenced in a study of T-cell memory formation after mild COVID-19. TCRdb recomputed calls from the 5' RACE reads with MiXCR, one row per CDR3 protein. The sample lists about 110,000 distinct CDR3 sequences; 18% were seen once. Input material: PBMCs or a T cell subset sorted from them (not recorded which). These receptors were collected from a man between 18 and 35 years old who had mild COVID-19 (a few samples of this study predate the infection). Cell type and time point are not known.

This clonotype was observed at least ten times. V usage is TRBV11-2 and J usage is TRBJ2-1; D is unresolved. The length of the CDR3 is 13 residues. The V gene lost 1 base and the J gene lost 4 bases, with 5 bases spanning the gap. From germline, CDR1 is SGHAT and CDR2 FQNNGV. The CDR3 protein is CASSLGRYNEQFF. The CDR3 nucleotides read TGTGCCAGCAGCTTAGGACGGTACAATGAGCAGTTCTTC. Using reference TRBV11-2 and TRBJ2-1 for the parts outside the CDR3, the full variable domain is EAGVAQSPRYKIIEKRQSVAFWCNPISGHATLYWYQQILGQGPKLLIQFQNNGVVDDSQLPKDRFSAERLKGVDSTLKIQPAKLEDSAVYLCASSLGRYNEQFFGPGTRLTVL.

CDR3 in amino acids: CASSFLAGSGETQYF. Written as DNA, the CDR3 is TGCGCCAGCAGCTTTTTAGCGGGGAGTGGGGAGACCCAGTACTTC. The chain carries TRBV5-1 and TRBJ2-5, with 8 bases that match TRBD2. Germline-derived CDR1 and CDR2 are SGHRS and YFSETQ. V lost 2 bases to trimming and J lost 5 bases; unmatched junction nucleotides: 8. The CDR3 covers 15 residues.

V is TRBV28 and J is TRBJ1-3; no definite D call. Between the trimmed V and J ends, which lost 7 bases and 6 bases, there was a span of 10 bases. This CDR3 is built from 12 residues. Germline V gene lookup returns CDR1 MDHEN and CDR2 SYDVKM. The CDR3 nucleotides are TGTGCCAGCACCAACATCGAAAACACCATATATTTT. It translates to CASTNIENTIYF.

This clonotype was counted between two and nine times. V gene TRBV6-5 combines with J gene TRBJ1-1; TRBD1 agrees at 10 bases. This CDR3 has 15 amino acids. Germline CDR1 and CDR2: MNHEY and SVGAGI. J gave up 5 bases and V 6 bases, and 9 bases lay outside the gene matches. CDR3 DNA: TGTGCCAGCAGGCGCCACGGGACAGGGGAGACTGAAGCTTTCTTT. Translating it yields CASRRHGTGETEAFF.

The CDR3 DNA reads as TGTGCCAGCACCAGAACTGGGGCCAACGTCCTGACTTTC. Protein: CASTRTGANVLTF. The chain carries TRBV3-1 and TRBJ2-6; no clear D gene. Germline-derived CDR1 and CDR2 are LGHDT and YNNKEL (reference sequence). Between the trimmed V and J ends, which lost 7 bases and 2 bases, there was a span of 6 bases. The CDR3 consists of 13 residues.

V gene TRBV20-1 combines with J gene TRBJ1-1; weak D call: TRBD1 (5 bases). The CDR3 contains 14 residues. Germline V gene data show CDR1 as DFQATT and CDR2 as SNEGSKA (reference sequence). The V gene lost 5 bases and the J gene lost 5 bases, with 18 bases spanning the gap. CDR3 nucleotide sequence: TGCAGTGCTCCCAGCAGGGCCTGGGCTACTGAAGCTTTCTTT. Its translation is CSAPSRAWATEAFF.

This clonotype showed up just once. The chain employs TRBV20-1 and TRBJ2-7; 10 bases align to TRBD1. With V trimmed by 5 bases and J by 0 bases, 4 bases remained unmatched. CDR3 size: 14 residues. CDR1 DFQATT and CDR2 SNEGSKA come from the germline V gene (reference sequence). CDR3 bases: TGCAGTGCTTTGGACAGGGGGAGCTCCTACGAGCAGTACGTC. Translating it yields CSALDRGSSYEQYV.

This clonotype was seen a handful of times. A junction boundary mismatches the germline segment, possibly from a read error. The CDR3 is CASGFGDRGYNEQFF. The CDR3 nucleotides read TGTGCCAGCGGCTTTGGAGACAGGGGCTACAATGAGCAGTTCTTC. This chain connects TRBV5-4 to TRBJ2-1; 8 bases align to TRBD1. Germline values: CDR1 SGHNT, CDR2 YYREEE (reference sequence). This CDR3 is 15 amino acids long.

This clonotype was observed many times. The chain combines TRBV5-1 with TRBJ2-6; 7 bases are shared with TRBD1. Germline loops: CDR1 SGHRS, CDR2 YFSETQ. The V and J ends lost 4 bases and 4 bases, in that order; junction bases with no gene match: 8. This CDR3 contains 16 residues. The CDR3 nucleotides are TGCGCCAGCAGCGGTTCGACAGGGTCCGGGGCCAACGTCCTGACTTTC. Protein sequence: CASSGSTGSGANVLTF.

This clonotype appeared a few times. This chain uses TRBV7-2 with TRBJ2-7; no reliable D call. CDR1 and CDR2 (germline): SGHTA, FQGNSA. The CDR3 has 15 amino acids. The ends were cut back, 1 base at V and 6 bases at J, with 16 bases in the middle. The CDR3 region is CASSLGPILGPEQYF. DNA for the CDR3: TGTGCCAGCAGCTTAGGTCCCATTTTGGGCCCCGAGCAGTACTTC.

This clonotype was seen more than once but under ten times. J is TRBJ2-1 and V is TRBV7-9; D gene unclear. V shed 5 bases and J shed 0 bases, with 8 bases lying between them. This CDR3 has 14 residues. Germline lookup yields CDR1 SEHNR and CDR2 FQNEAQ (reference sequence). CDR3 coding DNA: TGTGCCAGCAGCGTATCGAGCTCCTACAATGAGCAGTTCTTC. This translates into CASSVSSSYNEQFF.

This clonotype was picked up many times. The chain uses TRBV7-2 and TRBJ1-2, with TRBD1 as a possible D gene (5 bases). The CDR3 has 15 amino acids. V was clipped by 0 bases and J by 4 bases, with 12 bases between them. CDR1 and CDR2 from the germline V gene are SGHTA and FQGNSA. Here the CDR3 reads CASSLARRQSYGYTF. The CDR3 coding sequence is TGTGCCAGCAGCTTAGCGCGGAGACAGTCCTATGGCTACACCTTC.

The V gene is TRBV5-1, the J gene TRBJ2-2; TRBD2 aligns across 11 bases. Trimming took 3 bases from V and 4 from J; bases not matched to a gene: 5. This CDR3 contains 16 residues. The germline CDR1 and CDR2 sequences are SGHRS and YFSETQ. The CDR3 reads CASSSTGTSGTGELFF. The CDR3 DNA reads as TGCGCCAGCAGCTCCACTGGGACTAGCGGCACCGGGGAGCTGTTTTTT.

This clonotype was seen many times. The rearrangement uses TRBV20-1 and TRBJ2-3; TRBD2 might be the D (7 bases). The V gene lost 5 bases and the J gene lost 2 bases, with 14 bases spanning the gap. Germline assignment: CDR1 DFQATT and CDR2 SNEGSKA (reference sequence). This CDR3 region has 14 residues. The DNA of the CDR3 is TGCAGTGCTGCTCGGGGGGCCGCCACAGATACGCAGTATTTT. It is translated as CSAARGAATDTQYF.

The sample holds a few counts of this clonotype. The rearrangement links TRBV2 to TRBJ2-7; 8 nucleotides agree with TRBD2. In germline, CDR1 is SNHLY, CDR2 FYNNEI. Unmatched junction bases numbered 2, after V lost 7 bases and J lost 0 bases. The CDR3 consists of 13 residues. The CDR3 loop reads CASKRGPSYEQYV. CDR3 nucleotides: TGTGCCAGCAAGCGGGGGCCCTCCTACGAGCAGTACGTC.

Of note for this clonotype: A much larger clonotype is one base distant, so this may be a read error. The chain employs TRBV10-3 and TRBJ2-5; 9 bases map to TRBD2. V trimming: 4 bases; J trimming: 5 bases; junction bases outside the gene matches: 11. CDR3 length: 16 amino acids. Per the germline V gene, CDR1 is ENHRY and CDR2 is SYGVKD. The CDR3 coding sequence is TGTGCCATCAGTGGAGGGACTAGCTGGGGGGCGGAGACCCAGTACTTC. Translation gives CAISGGTSWGAETQYF.

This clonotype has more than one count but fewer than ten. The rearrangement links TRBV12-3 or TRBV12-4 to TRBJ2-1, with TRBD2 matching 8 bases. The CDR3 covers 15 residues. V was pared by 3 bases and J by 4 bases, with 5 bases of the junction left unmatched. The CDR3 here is CASSFGAGGYNEQFF. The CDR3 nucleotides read TGTGCCAGCAGTTTTGGGGCGGGGGGATACAATGAGCAGTTCTTC.

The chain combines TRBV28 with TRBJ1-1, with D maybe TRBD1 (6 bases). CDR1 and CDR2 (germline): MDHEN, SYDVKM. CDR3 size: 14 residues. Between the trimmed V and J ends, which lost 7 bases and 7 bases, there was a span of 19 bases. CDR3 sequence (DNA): TGTGCCAGCACTCCTGGGGGGCGACCCCTTGAAGCTTTCTTT. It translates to CASTPGGRPLEAFF.

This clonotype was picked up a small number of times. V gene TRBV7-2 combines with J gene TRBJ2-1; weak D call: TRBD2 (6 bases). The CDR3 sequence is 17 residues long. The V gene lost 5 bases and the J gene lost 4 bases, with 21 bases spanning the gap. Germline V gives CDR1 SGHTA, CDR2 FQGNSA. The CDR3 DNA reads TGTGCCAGCAGCCCCAGCGCCGGGGGATACTCGTACAATGAGCAGTTCTTC. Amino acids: CASSPSAGGYSYNEQFF.

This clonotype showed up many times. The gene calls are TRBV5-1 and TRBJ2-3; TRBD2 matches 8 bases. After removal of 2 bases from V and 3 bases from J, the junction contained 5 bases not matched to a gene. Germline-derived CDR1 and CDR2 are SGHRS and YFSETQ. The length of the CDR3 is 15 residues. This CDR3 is CASSFSGAQTDTQYF. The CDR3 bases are TGCGCCAGCAGCTTTAGCGGGGCGCAGACAGATACGCAGTATTTT.

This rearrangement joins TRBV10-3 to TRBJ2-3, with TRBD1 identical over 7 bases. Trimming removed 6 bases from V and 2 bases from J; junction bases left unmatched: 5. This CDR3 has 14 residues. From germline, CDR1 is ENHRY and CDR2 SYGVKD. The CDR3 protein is CAISQTGNTDTQYF. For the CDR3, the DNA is TGTGCCATCAGCCAGACAGGGAACACAGATACGCAGTATTTT.

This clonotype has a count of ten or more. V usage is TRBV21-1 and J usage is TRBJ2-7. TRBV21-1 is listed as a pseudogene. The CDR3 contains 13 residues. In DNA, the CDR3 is TGTGCCAGCAGCAAAGTCAACTCCTACGAGCAGTACTTC. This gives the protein CASSKVNSYEQYF.

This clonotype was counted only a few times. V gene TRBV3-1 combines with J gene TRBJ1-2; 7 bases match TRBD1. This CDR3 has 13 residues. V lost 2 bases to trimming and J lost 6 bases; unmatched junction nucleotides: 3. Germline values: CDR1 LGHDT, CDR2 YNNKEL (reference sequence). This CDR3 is CASSQQGGHGYTF. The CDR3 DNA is TGTGCCAGCAGCCAACAGGGGGGTCATGGCTACACCTTC.

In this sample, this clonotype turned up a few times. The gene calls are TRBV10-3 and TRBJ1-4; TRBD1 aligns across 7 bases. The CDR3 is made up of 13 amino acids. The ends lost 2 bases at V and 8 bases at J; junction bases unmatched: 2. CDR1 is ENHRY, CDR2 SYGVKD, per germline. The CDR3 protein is CAISEGTVEKLFF. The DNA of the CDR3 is TGTGCCATCAGTGAGGGGACAGTCGAAAAACTGTTTTTT.

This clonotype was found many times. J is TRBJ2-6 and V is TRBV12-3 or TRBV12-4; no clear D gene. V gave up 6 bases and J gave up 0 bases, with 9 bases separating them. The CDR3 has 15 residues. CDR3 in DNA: TGTGCCAGCAGCTTTGACACCTCTGGGGCCAACGTCCTGACTTTC. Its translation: CASSFDTSGANVLTF.

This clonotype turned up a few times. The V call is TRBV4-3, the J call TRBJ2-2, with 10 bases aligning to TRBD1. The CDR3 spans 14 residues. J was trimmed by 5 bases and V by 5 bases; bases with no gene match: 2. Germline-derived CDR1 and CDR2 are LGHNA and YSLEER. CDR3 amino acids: CASSDRGRTGELFF. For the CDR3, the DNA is TGCGCCAGCAGCGACAGGGGGCGGACCGGGGAGCTGTTTTTT.

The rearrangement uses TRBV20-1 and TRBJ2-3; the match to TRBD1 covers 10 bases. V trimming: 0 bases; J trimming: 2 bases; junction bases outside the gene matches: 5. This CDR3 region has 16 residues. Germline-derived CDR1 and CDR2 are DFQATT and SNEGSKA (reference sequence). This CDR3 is CSARDPDRGYTDTQYF. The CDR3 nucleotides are TGCAGTGCTAGAGATCCGGACAGGGGGTACACAGATACGCAGTATTTT.

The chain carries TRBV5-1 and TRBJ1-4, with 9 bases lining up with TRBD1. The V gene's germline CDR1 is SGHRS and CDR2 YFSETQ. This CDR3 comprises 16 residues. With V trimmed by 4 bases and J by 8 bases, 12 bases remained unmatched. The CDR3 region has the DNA TGCGCCAGCAGCAAATCAGGACAGGGGATATTCGAAAAACTGTTTTTT. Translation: CASSKSGQGIFEKLFF.